This T cell receptor (beta chain) was captured in a study of blood T cell repertoires in COVID-19. Study in general: COVID-19 samples collected from the United States, Italy and Spain covered acute and convalescent phases. Nucleic acid was either cDNA or gDNA, and it came from T cells, B-cell-depleted T cells, or PBMCs.

Methods used by the authors: Estimation of nucleated cell counts relied on the amplification of reference gene primers. Assay used: immunoSEQ multiplex PCR; TCRdb lists only in-frame clones, some missing. The DNA gave D and trimming, while V, J and clone size come from that table. The sample contains under 100,000 clones, roughly nine tenths of which appear only once. Enrolment of Seattle patients took place during active infection, and they were followed longitudinally. The germline gives CDR1 MRHNA, CDR2 SNTAGT. The CDR3 spans 14 residues. The V segment lost 3 bases and the J segment 6 bases; nucleotides outside the gene matches: 2.

The source material was peripheral blood. The chain uses TRBV6-4 and TRBJ2-1, with 10 bases lining up with TRBD2. This receptor was taken from a man aged 55 to 70 with COVID-19, enrolled during active disease. This CDR3 is CASSEASGSNEQFF. In DNA form, the CDR3 reads TGTGCCAGCAGTGAGGCTAGCGGGAGCAATGAGCAGTTCTTC.